This T cell receptor (beta chain) was captured by sequencing in a study of CD8 T cells in ankylosing spondylitis. TCRdb fed the 5' RACE reads into MiXCR, producing one record per CDR3 protein. Of 300,000 to 400,000 distinct CDR3 sequences listed, around 10% are singletons. The V and J ends lost 3 bases and 4 bases respectively, with 12 bases between them. This CDR3 has 14 amino acids. CDR1 is WNHNN and CDR2 is SYGVQD in the germline V gene (reference sequence). The study, taken as a whole, reports: Reportedly, matched ankylosing spondylitis synovial fluid was significantly enriched for disease-linked clones. Some motif variants were previously reported in reactive arthritis synovial fluid and blood.

This clonotype was counted at least ten times. Its antigen is not known. The sequence was collected from a female donor with ankylosing spondylitis or in good health (not recorded which). The genes are TRBV10-1 and TRBJ2-5, with D perhaps being TRBD1 or TRBD2 (5 bases each). The sample taken for sequencing was blood, either unsorted or a sorted T cell fraction (not recorded which). The CDR3 is CASSEGLGGETQYF. CDR3 in DNA: TGCGCCAGCAGTGAAGGCCTTGGGGGAGAGACCCAGTACTTC.